This is a list of T cell receptor beta chains from one sample in a study of T cells in Graves' hyperthyroidism and ophthalmopathy. MiXCR, run by TCRdb on the multiplex PCR reads, gives a single entry per CDR3 protein. The table has approximately 690,000 distinct CDR3 sequences, roughly 20% seen once. Sequences were obtained from blood. These TCRs come from a man aged 30-40 years with Graves' ophthalmopathy. The CDR3 runs from the conserved cysteine through the conserved F or W. The D gene is left open where the match is weak. Rows give clone size only sometimes, using once, few, many, or a class for an expanded clone.

>TRBV11-2|-|-|TRBJ1-5
CASSLGVRRPQHF
TGTGCCAGCAGCTTAGGAGTTCGAAGACCCCAGCATTTT
>TRBV6-2/TRBV6-3|-|-|TRBJ2-1
CASSGPWGLSNEQFF
TGTGCCAGCAGTGGCCCTTGGGGACTTTCGAATGAGCAGTTCTTC
>TRBV6-2/TRBV6-3|-|-|TRBJ1-6
CASSYADGNSPLHF
TGTGCCAGCAGTTATGCGGATGGGAATTCACCCCTCCACTTT
>TRBV7-9|-|-|TRBJ1-1
CASSASEAFF
TGTGCCAGCAGCGCTAGTGAAGCTTTCTTT
>TRBV20-1|-|-|TRBJ2-2
CSARDQNSTGELFF
TGCAGTGCTAGAGATCAAAACTCAACCGGGGAGCTGTTTTTT
>TRBV6-5|few|-|TRBJ2-7
CASSYNPLYYEQYF
TGTGCCAGCAGTTACAATCCACTATACTACGAGCAGTACTTC
>TRBV5-1|medium-sized|TRBD1|TRBJ2-7
CASSLATGAYEQYF
TGCGCCAGCAGCTTGGCGACAGGGGCCTACGAGCAGTACTTC
>TRBV6-1|-|TRBD1|TRBJ2-7
CASSNSGTGAYEQYF
TGTGCCAGCAGTAATTCGGGGACAGGGGCCTACGAGCAGTACTTC
>TRBV5-1|many|TRBD1|TRBJ2-2
CASSLGGQGAPPNTGELFF
TGCGCCAGCAGCTTGGGAGGACAGGGGGCCCCTCCGAACACCGGGGAGCTGTTTTTT
>TRBV2|few|-|TRBJ2-1
CASATGTFEQFF
TGTGCCAGCGCAACCGGGACGTTTGAGCAGTTCTTC
>TRBV7-9|-|-|TRBJ2-3
CASSPLGRQSSTDTQYF
TGTGCCAGCAGCCCTTTAGGAAGACAGAGTAGCACAGATACGCAGTATTTT
>TRBV7-8|-|TRBD2|TRBJ2-3
CASSLTSGGRTDTQYF
TGTGCCAGCAGCCTAACTAGCGGGGGACGCACAGATACGCAGTATTTT
>TRBV24-1|-|-|TRBJ2-6
CATSGLNNEQFFGLCSGANVLTF
-
>TRBV20-1|few|TRBD2|TRBJ2-3
CSARDGREDPDTQYF
TGCAGTGCTAGAGATGGGCGGGAGGACCCAGATACGCAGTATTTT
>TRBV28|-|-|TRBJ2-7
CASTPPREMQYF
TGTGCCAGCACCCCTCCTCGCGAGATGCAGTACTTC
>TRBV7-8|many|-|TRBJ1-2
CASSLLDPTGYGYTF
TGTGCCAGCAGCCTTCTCGACCCGACGGGCTATGGCTACACCTTC
>TRBV4-1|-|-|TRBJ2-1
CASSQEGRANEQFF
TGCGCCAGCAGCCAAGAAGGCAGGGCTAATGAGCAGTTCTTC
>TRBV14|-|-|TRBJ2-3
CASSGGVTPYF
TGTGCCAGCAGCGGTGGGGTAACACCGTATTTT
>TRBV28|many|TRBD1|TRBJ2-7
CASSSGQGRGGPLGEQYF
TGTGCCAGCAGTTCGGGACAGGGGCGCGGGGGCCCCCTCGGGGAGCAGTACTTC
>TRBV7-9|-|TRBD1|TRBJ2-7
CASSSSLGQVVVSGEYEQYF
TGTGCCAGCAGCTCATCTCTTGGACAGGTTGTGGTCAGCGGAGAATACGAGCAGTACTTC
>TRBV4-1|-|TRBD1|TRBJ1-1
CASSTQGGEAFF
TGCGCCAGCAGCACGCAGGGGGGTGAAGCTTTCTTT
>TRBV11-3|many|TRBD1|TRBJ2-1
CASIPRQGDNEQFF
TGTGCCAGCATCCCAAGACAGGGTGACAATGAGCAGTTCTTC
>TRBV7-3|many|TRBD1|TRBJ2-5
CASPGQGGETQYF
TGTGCCAGCCCGGGACAGGGGGGCGAGACCCAGTACTTC
>TRBV5-1|-|TRBD2|TRBJ2-7
CASSSGLAGGWEQYF
TGCGCCAGCAGCTCTGGACTAGCGGGAGGGTGGGAGCAGTACTTC
>TRBV5-1|-|-|TRBJ2-5
CASSLAVLPRTDKETQYF
TGCGCCAGCAGCTTGGCGGTATTACCCAGGACGGATAAAGAGACCCAGTACTTC
>TRBV12-3/TRBV12-4|few|-|TRBJ2-2
CASSQAQFGGTGELFF
TGTGCCAGCAGCCAAGCCCAATTTGGAGGCACCGGGGAGCTGTTTTTT
>TRBV30|many|-|TRBJ1-3
CAWSGPGSFGNTIYF
TGTGCCTGGAGTGGGCCAGGGTCGTTTGGAAACACCATATATTTT
>TRBV20-1|-|TRBD1|TRBJ2-7
CSGTGTGIYEQYF
TGCAGTGGGACCGGGACAGGGATTTACGAGCAGTACTTC
>TRBV6-2/TRBV6-3|-|-|TRBJ1-2
CASSSYRVGNYGYTF
TGTGCCAGCAGTTCCTACAGGGTCGGTAACTATGGCTACACCTTC
>TRBV5-1|few|-|TRBJ2-7
CASSLTGTSRSYEQYF
TGCGCCAGCAGCTTAACCGGGACTTCCCGCTCCTACGAGCAGTACTTC
>TRBV27|few|TRBD2|TRBJ2-3
CASSFYSPRAGAPDTQYF
TGTGCCAGCAGTTTCTACAGCCCTAGGGCGGGAGCCCCAGATACGCAGTATTTT
>TRBV28|many|TRBD1|TRBJ1-1
CASSGQGFPEAFF
TGTGCCAGCAGTGGACAGGGGTTCCCTGAAGCTTTCTTT
>TRBV29-1|-|TRBD1|TRBJ2-1
CSVSTGDEQFF
TGCAGCGTATCGACAGGGGATGAGCAGTTCTTC
>TRBV7-9|many|-|TRBJ2-5
CASSAGRNRPNQETQYF
TGTGCCAGCAGCGCCGGGCGCAACAGGCCAAATCAAGAGACCCAGTACTTC
>TRBV12-3/TRBV12-4|-|-|TRBJ2-7
CASSLSLGLLLYEQYF
TGTGCCAGCAGTCTATCATTAGGACTGCTCCTCTACGAGCAGTACTTC
>TRBV2|few|TRBD2|TRBJ2-3
CASNPTSGKDTQYF
TGTGCCAGCAACCCGACTAGCGGGAAAGATACGCAGTATTTT
>TRBV5-1|many|TRBD2|TRBJ2-7
CASSYETSGSYEQYF
TGCGCCAGCAGCTACGAGACTAGCGGGAGCTACGAGCAGTACTTC
>TRBV6-2/TRBV6-3|once|-|TRBJ1-2
CASSPTSWRGYTF
TGTGCCAGCAGCCCCACCTCGTGGAGGGGCTACACCTTC
>TRBV18|few|-|TRBJ1-1
CASSPRQVNTEAFF
TGTGCCAGCTCACCTCGACAAGTGAACACTGAAGCTTTCTTT
>TRBV20-1|-|TRBD1|TRBJ2-7
CSAIGTGTYEQYF
TGCAGTGCGATCGGGACAGGAACCTACGAGCAGTACTTC
>TRBV20-1|-|-|TRBJ2-1
CSARSTDEQFF
TGCAGTGCTAGAAGCACAGACGAGCAGTTCTTC
>TRBV18|-|TRBD2|TRBJ2-1
CASSNSQREHSYNEQFF
TGTGCCAGCTCAAACAGCCAGCGGGAACACTCCTACAATGAGCAGTTCTTC
>TRBV5-1|-|TRBD2|TRBJ2-1
CASSSSLAEPYNEQFF
TGCGCCAGCAGCTCCTCCCTAGCGGAACCCTACAATGAGCAGTTCTTC
>TRBV6-2/TRBV6-3|-|TRBD2|TRBJ2-7
CASSYGSGISYEQYF
TGTGCCAGCAGTTACGGTAGCGGGATTTCCTACGAGCAGTACTTC
>TRBV6-2/TRBV6-3|-|-|TRBJ2-1
CASSDPQAKQFF
TGTGCCAGCAGTGACCCACAGGCGAAGCAGTTCTTC
>TRBV6-2/TRBV6-3|-|TRBD1|TRBJ1-4
CASSRGQGVLFVDEKLFF
TGTGCCAGCAGTCGTGGACAGGGTGTATTGTTTGTTGATGAAAAACTGTTTTTT
>TRBV7-4|-|TRBD2|TRBJ2-5
CASSAVAGGPQETQYF
TGTGCCAGCAGCGCCGTAGCGGGAGGCCCACAAGAGACCCAGTACTTC
>TRBV7-2|-|-|TRBJ2-7
CASSNPKGDEQYF
TGTGCCAGCAGTAACCCGAAGGGAGACGAGCAGTACTTC
>TRBV19|-|-|TRBJ2-1
CASSASLYNEQFF
TGTGCCAGTAGCGCCAGTTTGTACAATGAGCAGTTCTTC
>TRBV7-6|many|TRBD1|TRBJ2-1
CASSPTPVQGAIEQFF
TGTGCCAGCAGCCCGACCCCAGTACAGGGGGCGATCGAGCAGTTCTTC
>TRBV20-1|-|TRBD1|TRBJ2-7
CSARVQDRAYEQYF
TGCAGTGCTAGAGTTCAGGACAGGGCCTACGAGCAGTACTTC
>TRBV20-1|few|TRBD1|TRBJ2-7
CSAKGTVNYEWQYF
TGCAGTGCTAAAGGGACAGTTAATTACGAGTGGCAGTACTTC
>TRBV24-1|few|TRBD2|TRBJ2-1
CATSDWGGEGSYNEQFF
TGTGCCACCAGTGATTGGGGGGGGGAAGGATCCTACAATGAGCAGTTCTTC
>TRBV7-9|-|-|TRBJ2-7
CASSSAGGRSHEQYF
TGTGCCAGCAGCTCAGCTGGGGGGCGCAGCCACGAGCAGTACTTC
>TRBV11-2|many|-|TRBJ2-3
CASSSGTFSTDTQYF
TGTGCCAGCAGCTCCGGGACGTTCAGCACAGATACGCAGTATTTT
>TRBV4-1|-|TRBD2|TRBJ2-2
CASSQYHSLTSGSAGELFF
TGCGCCAGCAGCCAGTATCACTCTCTTACTAGCGGGAGCGCCGGGGAGCTGTTTTTT
>TRBV27|few|-|TRBJ1-6
CASSLSSGTVNSPLHF
TGTGCCAGCAGTTTATCGTCCGGGACGGTGAATTCACCCCTCCACTTT
>TRBV5-1|-|TRBD1|TRBJ2-7
CASSANPGTGGFYEQYF
TGCGCCAGCAGCGCAAACCCCGGGACAGGGGGCTTCTACGAGCAGTACTTC